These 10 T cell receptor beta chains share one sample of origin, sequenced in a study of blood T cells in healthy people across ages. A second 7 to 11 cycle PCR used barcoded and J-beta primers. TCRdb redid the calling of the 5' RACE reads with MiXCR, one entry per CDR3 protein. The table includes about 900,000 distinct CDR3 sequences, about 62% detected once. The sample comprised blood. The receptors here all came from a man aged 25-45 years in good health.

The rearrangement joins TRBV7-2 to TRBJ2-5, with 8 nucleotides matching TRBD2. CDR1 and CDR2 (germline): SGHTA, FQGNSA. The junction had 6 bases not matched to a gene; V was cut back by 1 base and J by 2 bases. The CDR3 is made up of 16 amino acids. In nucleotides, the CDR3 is TGTGCCAGCAGCTTAGGGGTAGCGGGGTTGCAAGAGACCCAGTACTTC. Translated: CASSLGVAGLQETQYF.

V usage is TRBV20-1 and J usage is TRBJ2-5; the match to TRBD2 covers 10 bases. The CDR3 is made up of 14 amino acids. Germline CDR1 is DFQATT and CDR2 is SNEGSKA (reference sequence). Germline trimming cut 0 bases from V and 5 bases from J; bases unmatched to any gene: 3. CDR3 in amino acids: CSARDLGLAETQYF. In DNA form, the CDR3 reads TGCAGTGCTAGAGATCTGGGACTAGCGGAGACCCAGTACTTC.

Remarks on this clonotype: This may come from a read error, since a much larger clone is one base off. CDR3 sequence reads: CVSSENGEQYF. In DNA, the CDR3 is TGTGTCAGCAGTGAAAACGGCGAGCAGTACTTC. The J gene is TRBJ2-7, the V gene TRBV2; D uncertain. The length of the CDR3 is 11 residues. The V gene's germline CDR1 is SNHLY and CDR2 FYNNEI.

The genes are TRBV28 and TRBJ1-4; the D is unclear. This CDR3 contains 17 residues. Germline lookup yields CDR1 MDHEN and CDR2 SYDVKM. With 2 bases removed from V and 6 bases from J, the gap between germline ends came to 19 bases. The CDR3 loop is CASSLPPHTTLDEKLFF. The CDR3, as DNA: TGTGCCAGCAGTTTACCTCCTCACACGACTCTCGATGAAAAACTGTTTTTT.

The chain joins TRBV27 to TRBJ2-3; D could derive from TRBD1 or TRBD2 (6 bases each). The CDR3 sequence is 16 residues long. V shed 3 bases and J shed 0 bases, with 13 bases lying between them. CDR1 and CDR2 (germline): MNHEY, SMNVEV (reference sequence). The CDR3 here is CASSFARGDSTDTQYF. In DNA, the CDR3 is TGTGCCAGCAGTTTCGCTAGGGGGGATAGCACAGATACGCAGTATTTT.

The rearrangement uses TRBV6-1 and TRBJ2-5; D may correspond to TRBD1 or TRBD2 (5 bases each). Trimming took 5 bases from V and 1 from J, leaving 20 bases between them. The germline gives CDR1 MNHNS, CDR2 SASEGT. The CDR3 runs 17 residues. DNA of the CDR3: TGTGCCAGCAGTCCCGGGACGGAATACTTATCCCAAGAGACCCAGTACTTC. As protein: CASSPGTEYLSQETQYF.

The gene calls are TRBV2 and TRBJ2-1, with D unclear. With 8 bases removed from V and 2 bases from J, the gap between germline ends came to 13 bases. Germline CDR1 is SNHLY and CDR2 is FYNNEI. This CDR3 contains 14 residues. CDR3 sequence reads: CASRVGSAYNEQFF. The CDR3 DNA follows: TGTGCCAGCCGAGTGGGCAGTGCCTACAATGAGCAGTTCTTC.

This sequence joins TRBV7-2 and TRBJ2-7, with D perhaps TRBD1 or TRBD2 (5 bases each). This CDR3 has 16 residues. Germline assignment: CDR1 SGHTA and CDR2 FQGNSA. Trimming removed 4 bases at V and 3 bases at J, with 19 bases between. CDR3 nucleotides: TGTGCCAGCAGCTCACAACCGGGACGTAGAGACTACGAGCAGTACTTC. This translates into CASSSQPGRRDYEQYF.

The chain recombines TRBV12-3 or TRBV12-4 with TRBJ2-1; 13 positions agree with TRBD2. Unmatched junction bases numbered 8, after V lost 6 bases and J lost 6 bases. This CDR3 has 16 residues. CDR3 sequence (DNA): TGTGCCAGCAGCCAACTACTAGCGGGGGGGCCCAATGAGCAGTTCTTC. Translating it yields CASSQLLAGGPNEQFF.

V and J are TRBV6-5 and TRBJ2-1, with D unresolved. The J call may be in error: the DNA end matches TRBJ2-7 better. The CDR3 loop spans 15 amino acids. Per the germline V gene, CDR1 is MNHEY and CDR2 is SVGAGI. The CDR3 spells CASRSRPDQTYEQYF. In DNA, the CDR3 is TGTGCCAGCAGAAGCCGGCCGGACCAAACATACGAGCAGTACTTC.